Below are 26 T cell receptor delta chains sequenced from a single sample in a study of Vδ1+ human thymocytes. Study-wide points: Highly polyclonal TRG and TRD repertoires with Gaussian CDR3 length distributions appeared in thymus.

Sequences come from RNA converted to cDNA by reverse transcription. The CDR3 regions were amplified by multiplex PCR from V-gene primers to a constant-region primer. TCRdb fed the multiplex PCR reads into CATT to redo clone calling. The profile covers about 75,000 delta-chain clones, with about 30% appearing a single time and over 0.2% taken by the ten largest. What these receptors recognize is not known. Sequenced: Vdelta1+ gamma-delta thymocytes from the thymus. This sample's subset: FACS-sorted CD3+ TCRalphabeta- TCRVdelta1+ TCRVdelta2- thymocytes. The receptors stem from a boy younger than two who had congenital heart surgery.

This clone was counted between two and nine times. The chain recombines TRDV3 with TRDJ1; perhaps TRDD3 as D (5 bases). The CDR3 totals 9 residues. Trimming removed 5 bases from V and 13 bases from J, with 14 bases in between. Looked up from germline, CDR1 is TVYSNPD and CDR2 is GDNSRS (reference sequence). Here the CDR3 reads CAPGYGPIF. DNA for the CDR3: TGTGCCCCTGGGTACGGACCCATCTTT. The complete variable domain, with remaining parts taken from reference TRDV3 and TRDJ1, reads CDKVTQSSPDQTVASGSEVVLLCTYDTVYSNPDLFWYRIRPDYSFQFVFYGDNSRSEGADFTQGRFSVKHILTQKAFHLVISPVRTEDSATYYCAPGYGPIFGKGTRVTVEP.

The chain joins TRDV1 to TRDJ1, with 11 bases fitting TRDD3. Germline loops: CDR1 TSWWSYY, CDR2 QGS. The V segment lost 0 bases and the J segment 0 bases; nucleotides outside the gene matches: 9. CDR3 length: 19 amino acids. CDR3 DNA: TGTGCTCTTGGGGAACTTCCTGAGTGGGGGATACGGTACACCGATAAACTCATCTTT. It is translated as CALGELPEWGIRYTDKLIF.

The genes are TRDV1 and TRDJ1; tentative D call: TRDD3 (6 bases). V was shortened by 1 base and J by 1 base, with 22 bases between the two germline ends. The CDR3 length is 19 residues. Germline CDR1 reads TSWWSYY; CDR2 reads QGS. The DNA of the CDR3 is TGTGCTCTTGGGGAACCCCTTACGAGGGGATTTTTCCGCACCGATAAACTCATCTTT. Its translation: CALGEPLTRGFFRTDKLIF.

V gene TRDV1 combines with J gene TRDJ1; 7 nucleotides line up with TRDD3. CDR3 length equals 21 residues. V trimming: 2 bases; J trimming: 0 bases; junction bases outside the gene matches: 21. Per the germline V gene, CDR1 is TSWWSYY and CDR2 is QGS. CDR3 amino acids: CALGERPSFGGIPQYTDKLIF. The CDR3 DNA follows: TGTGCTCTTGGGGAAAGACCCTCGTTCGGCGGGATACCCCAGTACACCGATAAACTCATCTTT.

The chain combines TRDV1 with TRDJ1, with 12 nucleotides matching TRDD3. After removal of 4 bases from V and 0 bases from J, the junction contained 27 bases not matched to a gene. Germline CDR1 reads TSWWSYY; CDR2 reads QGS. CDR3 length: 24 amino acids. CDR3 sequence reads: CALGVFPWGLGDTMPLTYTDKLIF. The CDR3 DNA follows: TGTGCTCTTGGGGTCTTCCCATGGGGACTGGGGGATACCATGCCCCTTACGTACACCGATAAACTCATCTTT.

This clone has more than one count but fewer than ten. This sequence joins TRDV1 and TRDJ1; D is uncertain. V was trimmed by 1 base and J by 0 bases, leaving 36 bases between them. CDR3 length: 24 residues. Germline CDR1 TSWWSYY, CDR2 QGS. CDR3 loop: CALGERVQGFVVRRGLEYTDKLIF. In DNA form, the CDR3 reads TGTGCTCTTGGGGAACGGGTTCAGGGGTTCGTCGTTCGAAGAGGCTTAGAGTACACCGATAAACTCATCTTT.

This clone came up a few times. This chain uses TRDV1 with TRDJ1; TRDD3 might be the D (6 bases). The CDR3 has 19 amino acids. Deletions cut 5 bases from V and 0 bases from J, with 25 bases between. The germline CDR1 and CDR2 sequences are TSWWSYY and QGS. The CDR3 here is CALGKTPTGDVLYTDKLIF. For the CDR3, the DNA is TGTGCTCTTGGGAAGACCCCTACGGGGGACGTACTGTACACCGATAAACTCATCTTT.

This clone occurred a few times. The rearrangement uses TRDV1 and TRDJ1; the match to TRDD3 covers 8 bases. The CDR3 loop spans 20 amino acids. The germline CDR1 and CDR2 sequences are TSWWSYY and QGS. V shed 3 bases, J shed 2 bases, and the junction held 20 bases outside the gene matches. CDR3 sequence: CALGDCQSATWMGDTDKLIF. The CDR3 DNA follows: TGTGCTCTTGGGGACTGCCAATCAGCTACGTGGATGGGGGATACCGATAAACTCATCTTT.

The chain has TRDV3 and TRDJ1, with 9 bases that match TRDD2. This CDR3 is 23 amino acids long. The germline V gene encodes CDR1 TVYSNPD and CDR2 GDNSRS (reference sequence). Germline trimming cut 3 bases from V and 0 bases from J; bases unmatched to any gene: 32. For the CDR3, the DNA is TGTGCCTTAATAACCCTCCTTCCTACCTCGGTGCGGGATACCCCACGAAACACCGATAAACTCATCTTT. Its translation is CALITLLPTSVRDTPRNTDKLIF.

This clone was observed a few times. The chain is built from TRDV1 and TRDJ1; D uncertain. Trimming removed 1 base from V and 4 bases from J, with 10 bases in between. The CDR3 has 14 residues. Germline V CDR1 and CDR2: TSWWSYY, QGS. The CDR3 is CALGEPLSFDKLIF. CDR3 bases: TGTGCTCTTGGGGAACCCCTCTCATTCGATAAACTCATCTTT.

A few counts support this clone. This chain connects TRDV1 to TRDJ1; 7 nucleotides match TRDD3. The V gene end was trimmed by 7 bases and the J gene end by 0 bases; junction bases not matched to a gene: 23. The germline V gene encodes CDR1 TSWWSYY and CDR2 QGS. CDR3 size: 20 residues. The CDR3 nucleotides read TGTGCTCTTGAGATACTACCAGGGGGGATTACGCCGAGGGACACCGATAAACTCATCTTT. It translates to CALEILPGGITPRDTDKLIF.

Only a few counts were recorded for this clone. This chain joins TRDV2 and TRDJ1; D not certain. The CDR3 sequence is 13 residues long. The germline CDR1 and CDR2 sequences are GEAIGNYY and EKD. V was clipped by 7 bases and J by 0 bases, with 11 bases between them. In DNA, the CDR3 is TGTGCCTGCGACGAGGGGTACACCGATAAACTCATCTTT. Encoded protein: CACDEGYTDKLIF.

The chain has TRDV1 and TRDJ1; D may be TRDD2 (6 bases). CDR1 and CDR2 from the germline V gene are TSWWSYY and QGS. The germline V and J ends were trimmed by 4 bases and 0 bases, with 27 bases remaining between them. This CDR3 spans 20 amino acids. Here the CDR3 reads CALGVKAFPNTWGYTDKLIF. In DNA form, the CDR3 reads TGTGCTCTTGGGGTCAAGGCCTTCCCCAATACTTGGGGTTACACCGATAAACTCATCTTT.

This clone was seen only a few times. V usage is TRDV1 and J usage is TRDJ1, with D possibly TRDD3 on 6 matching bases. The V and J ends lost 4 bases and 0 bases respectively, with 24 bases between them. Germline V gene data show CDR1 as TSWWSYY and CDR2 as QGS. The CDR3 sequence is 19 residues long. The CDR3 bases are TGTGCTCTTGGGGGACCCCCAGGCTGGGGTGACCCTTACACCGATAAACTCATCTTT. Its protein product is CALGGPPGWGDPYTDKLIF.

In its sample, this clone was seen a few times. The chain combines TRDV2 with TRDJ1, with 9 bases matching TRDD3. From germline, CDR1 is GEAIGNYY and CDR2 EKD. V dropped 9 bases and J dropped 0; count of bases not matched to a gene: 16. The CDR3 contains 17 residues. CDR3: CATNTGGTHPYTDKLIF. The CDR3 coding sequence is TGTGCCACGAATACTGGGGGAACTCACCCGTACACCGATAAACTCATCTTT.

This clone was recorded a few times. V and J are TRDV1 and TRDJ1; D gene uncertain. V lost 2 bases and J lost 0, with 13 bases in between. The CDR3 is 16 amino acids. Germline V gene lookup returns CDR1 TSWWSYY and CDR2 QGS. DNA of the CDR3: TGTGCTCTTGGGGAAGCAGCTGGAGAGTACACCGATAAACTCATCTTT. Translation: CALGEAAGEYTDKLIF.

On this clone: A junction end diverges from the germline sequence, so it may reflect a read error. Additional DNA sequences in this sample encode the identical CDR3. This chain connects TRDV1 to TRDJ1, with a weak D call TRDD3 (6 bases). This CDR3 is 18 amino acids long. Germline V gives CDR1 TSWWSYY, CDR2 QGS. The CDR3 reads CALGDPTNAGVFTDKLIF. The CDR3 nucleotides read TGTGCTCTTGGGGATCCCACCAATGCTGGGGTCTTCACCGATAAACTCATCTTC.

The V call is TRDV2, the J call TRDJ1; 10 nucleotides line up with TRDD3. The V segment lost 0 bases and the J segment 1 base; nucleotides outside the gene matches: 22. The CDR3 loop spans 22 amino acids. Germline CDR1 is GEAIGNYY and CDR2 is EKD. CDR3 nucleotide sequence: TGTGCCTGTGACACCGTCGGACTGGGGGATTCAATGGGCGGGGTCAGCACCGATAAACTCATCTTT. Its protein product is CACDTVGLGDSMGGVSTDKLIF.

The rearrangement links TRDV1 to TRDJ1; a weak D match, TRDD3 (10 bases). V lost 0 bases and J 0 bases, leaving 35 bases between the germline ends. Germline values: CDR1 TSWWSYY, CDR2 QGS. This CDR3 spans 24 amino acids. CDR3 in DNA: TGTGCTCTTGGGGAACTAGGACCTTCCTACGGGGGATACGCCCAATATCCGTACACCGATAAACTCATCTTT. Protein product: CALGELGPSYGGYAQYPYTDKLIF.

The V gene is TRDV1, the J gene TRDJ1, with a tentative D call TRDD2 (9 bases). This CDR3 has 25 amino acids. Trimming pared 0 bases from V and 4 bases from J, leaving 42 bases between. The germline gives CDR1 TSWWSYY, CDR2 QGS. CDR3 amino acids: CALGELIDGAFLHRGIWRFGDKLIF. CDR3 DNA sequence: TGTGCTCTTGGGGAACTCATAGATGGGGCCTTCCTACATCGGGGGATATGGCGTTTTGGCGATAAACTCATCTTT.

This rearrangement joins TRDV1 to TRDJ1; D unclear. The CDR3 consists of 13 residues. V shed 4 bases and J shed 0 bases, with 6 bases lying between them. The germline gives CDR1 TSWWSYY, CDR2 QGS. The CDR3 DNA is TGTGCTCTTGGGGTAACGTACACCGATAAACTCATCTTT. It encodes CALGVTYTDKLIF.

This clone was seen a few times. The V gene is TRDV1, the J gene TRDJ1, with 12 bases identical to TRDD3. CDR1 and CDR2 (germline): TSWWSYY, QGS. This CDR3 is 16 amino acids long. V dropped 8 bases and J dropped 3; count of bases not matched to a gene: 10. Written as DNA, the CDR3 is TGTGCTCTTAACTTCCTGGGGGATACGCTCTCCGATAAACTCATCTTT. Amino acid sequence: CALNFLGDTLSDKLIF.

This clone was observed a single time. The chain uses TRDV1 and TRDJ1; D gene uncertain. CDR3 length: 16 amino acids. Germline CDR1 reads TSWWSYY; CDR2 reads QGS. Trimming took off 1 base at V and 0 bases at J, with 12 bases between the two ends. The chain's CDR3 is CALGEQNARYTDKLIF. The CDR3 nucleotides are TGTGCTCTTGGGGAACAAAATGCACGATACACCGATAAACTCATCTTT.

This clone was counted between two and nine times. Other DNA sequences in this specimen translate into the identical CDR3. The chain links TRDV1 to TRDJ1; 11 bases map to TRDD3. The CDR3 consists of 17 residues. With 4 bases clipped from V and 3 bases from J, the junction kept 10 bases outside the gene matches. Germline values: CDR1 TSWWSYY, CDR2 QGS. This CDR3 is CALGVLRWGIRSDKLIF. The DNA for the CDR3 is TGTGCTCTTGGGGTATTACGGTGGGGGATACGCTCCGATAAACTCATCTTT.

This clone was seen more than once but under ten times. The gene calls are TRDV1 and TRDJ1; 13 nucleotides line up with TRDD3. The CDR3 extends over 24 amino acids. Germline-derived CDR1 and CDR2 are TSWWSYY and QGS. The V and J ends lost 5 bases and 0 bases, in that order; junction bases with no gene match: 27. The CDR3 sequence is CALGIRSSVRIWGLGDTDTDKLIF. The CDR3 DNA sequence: TGTGCTCTTGGGATCCGGTCGTCCGTACGCATATGGGGACTGGGGGATACGGACACCGATAAACTCATCTTT.

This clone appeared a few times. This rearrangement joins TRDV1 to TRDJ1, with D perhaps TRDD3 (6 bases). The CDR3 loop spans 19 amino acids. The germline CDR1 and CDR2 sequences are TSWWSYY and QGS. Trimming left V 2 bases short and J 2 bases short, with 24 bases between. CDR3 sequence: CALGENYKLNILGTDKLIF. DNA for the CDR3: TGTGCTCTTGGGGAAAATTATAAGCTAAATATACTGGGAACCGATAAACTCATCTTT.